This T cell receptor (beta chain) was captured by sequencing in a study of identical twins. Template switching added a universal primer site; cDNA carried unique molecular identifiers. MiXCR was run by TCRdb on the 5' RACE reads, yielding one entry per CDR3 protein. The sample has 600,000 to 700,000 distinct CDR3 sequences, 21% seen once. CDR3 size: 12 residues. V lost 5 bases, J lost 8 bases, and 12 bases lay in between. Germline V gene sequence: CDR1 MNHEY, CDR2 SVGAGI. These data are also associated with another study on T cells expressing NK-cell markers. That paper notes: These clonotypes, the leaders elsewhere, also led the CD3+CD56-NKG2C+ fraction in four donors.

V and J are TRBV6-5 and TRBJ1-2; D not certain. Sequencing was performed on PBMCs. This sequence was found in a woman aged 18 to 35 in good health. CDR3 sequence (DNA): TGTGCCAGCAGTGGCAGAACCTTAGGCTACACCTTC. It is translated as CASSGRTLGYTF.